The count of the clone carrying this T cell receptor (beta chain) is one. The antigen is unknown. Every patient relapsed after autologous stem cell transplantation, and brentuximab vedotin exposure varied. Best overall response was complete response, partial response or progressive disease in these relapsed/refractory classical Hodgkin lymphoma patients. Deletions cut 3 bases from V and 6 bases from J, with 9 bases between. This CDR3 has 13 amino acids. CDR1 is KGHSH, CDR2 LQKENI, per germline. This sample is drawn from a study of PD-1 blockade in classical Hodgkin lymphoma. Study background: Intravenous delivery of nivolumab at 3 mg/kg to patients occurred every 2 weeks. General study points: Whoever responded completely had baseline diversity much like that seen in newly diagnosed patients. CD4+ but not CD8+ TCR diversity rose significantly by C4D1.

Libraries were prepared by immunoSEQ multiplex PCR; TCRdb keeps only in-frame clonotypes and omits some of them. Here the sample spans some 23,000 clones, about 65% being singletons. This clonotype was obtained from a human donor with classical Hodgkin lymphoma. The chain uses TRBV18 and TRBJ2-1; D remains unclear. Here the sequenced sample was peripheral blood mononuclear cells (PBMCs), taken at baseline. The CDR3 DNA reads TGTGCCAGCTCACCGGTGAGAGGCAATGAGCAGTTCTTC. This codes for CASSPVRGNEQFF.